This TCR beta chain is from a study of blood T cell repertoires in COVID-19. Study overall: Sites in the United States, Italy and Spain provided acute and convalescent COVID-19 samples. T cells, B-cell-depleted T cells, or PBMCs supplied cDNA or gDNA.

This clone was seen only once. Original handling: Reference gene primer amplification yielded estimated nucleated cell counts. TCRdb's table, derived via immunoSEQ multiplex PCR, lists solely in-frame clones and lacks some. That table supplies the V and J calls and clone size; D and trimming were determined from the DNA. The sample has fewer than 200,000 clones, 60% to 80% seen once. Germline CDR1 and CDR2: ENHRY and SYGVKD. The CDR3 has 14 amino acids. The V gene end was trimmed by 8 bases and the J gene end by 0 bases; junction bases not matched to a gene: 2. The chain is built from TRBV10-3 and TRBJ2-5; 11 bases line up with TRBD1. Sequences were obtained from peripheral blood. The sequence was collected from a woman in her 70s with acute or convalescent COVID-19. CDR3 loop: CAIGTGGNQETQYF. Here the CDR3 DNA reads TGTGCCATCGGGACAGGGGGGAACCAAGAGACCCAGTACTTC.